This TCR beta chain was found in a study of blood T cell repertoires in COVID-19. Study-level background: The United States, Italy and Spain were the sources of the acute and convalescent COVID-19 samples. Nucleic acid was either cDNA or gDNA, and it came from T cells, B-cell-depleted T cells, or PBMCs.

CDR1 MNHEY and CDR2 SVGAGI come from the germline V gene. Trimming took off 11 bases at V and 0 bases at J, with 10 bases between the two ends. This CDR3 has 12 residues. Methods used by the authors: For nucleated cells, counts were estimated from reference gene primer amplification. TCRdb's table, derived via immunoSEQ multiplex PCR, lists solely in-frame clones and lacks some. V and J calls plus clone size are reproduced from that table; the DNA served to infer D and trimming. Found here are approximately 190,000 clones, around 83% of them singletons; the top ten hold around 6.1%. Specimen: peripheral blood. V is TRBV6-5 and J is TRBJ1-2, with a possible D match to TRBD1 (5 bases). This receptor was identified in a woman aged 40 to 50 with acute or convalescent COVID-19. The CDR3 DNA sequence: TGTGCCGTCACGACAGCTAACTATGGCTACACCTTC. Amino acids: CAVTTANYGYTF.